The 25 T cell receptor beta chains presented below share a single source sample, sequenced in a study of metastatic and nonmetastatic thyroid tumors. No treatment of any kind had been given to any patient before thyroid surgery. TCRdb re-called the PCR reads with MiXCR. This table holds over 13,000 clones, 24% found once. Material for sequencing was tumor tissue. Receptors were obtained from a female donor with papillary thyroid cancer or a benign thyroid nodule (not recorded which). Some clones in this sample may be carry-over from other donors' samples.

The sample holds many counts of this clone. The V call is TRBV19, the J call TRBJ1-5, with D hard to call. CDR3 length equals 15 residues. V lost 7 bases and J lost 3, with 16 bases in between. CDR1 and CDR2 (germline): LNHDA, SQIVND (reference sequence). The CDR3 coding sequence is TGTGCCAGTACCACGTCCGCCGCGAACAATCAGCCCCAGCATTTT. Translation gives CASTTSAANNQPQHF.

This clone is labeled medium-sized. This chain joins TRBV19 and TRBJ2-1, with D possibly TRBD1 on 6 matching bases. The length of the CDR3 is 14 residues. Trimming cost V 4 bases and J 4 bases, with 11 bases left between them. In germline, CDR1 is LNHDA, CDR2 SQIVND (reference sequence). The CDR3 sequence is CASSTGVGYNEQFF. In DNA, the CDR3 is TGTGCCAGTAGTACAGGGGTAGGGTACAATGAGCAGTTCTTC.

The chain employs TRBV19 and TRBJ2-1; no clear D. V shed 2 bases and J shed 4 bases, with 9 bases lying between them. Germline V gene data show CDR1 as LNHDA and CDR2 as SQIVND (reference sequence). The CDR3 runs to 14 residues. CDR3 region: CASSIIVRYNEQFF. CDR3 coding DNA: TGTGCCAGTAGTATAATAGTCAGGTACAATGAGCAGTTCTTC.

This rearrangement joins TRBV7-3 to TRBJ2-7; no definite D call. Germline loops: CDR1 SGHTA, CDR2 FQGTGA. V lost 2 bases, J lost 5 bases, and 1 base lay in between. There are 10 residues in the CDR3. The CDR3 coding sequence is TGTGCCAGCAGCTTACACGAGCAGTACTTC. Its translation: CASSLHEQYF.

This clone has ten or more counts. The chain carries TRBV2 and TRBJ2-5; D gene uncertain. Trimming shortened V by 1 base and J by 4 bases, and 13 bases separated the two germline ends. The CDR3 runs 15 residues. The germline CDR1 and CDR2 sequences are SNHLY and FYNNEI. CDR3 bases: TGTGCCAGCAGTGAAGGGGCAGGTCGTGGAGAGACCCAGTACTTC. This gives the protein CASSEGAGRGETQYF.

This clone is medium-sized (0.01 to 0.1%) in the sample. Written as DNA, the CDR3 is TGTGCCACCAGCAGGCCCGGACAGGGGGCGACCGGGGAGCTGTTTTTT. Protein product: CATSRPGQGATGELFF. The chain links TRBV15 to TRBJ2-2; 11 nucleotides align to TRBD1. CDR1 and CDR2 from the germline V gene are LNHNV and YYDKDF (reference sequence). The J segment lost 5 bases and the V segment lost 3 bases, leaving 5 bases of the junction unmatched. This CDR3 spans 16 amino acids.

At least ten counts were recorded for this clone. CDR3 in DNA: TGTGCCAGCAGTGAAATGGGGGGGCAAGGCACCGGGGAGCTGTTTTTT. This gives the protein CASSEMGGQGTGELFF. This rearrangement joins TRBV2 to TRBJ2-2; TRBD2 might be the D (7 bases). The CDR3 length is 16 residues. Germline V gene lookup returns CDR1 SNHLY and CDR2 FYNNEI. Trimming removed 2 bases from V and 4 bases from J, with 14 bases in between.

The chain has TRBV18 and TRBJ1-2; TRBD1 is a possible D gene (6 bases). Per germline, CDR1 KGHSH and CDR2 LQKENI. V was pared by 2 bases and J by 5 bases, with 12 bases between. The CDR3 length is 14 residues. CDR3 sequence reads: CASSPAGGSYGYTF. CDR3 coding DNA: TGTGCCAGCTCACCAGCCGGGGGCTCATATGGCTACACCTTC.

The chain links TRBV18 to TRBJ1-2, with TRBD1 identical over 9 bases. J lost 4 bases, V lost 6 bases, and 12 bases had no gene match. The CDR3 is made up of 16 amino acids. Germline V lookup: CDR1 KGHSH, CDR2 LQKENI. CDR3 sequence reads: CASSFGQGTVGYGYTF. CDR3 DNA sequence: TGTGCCAGCTCCTTTGGACAGGGGACCGTCGGCTATGGCTACACCTTC.

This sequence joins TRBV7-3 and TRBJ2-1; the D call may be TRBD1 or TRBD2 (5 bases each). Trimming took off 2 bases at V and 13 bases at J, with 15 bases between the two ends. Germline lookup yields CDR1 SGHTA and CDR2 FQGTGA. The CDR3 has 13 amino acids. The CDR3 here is CASSLGQRGEQFF. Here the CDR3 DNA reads TGTGCCAGCAGCTTAGGTCAAAGGGGAGAACAGTTCTTC.

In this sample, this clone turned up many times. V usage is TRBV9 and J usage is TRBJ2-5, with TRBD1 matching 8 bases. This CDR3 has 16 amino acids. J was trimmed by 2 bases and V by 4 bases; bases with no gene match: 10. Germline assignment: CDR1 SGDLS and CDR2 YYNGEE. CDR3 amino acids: CASSPQRRTGQETQYF. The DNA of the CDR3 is TGTGCCAGCAGCCCCCAGAGGAGGACAGGGCAAGAGACCCAGTACTTC.

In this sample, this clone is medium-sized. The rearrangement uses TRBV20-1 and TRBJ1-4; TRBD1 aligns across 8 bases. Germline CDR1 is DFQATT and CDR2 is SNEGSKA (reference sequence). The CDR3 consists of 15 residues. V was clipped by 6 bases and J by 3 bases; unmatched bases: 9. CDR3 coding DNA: TGCAGTGCCAGAACAGGGGGTTGGGCTAATGAAAAACTGTTTTTT. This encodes CSARTGGWANEKLFF.

CDR3 sequence: CASSSAGQAFTSGNTIYF. DNA for the CDR3: TGCGCCAGCAGCTCCGCGGGACAAGCATTCACCTCTGGAAACACCATATATTTT. The chain is built from TRBV5-1 and TRBJ1-3; tentatively, D is TRBD1 (6 bases). The CDR3 is 18 residues long. Germline loops: CDR1 SGHRS, CDR2 YFSETQ. Trimming took 3 bases from V and 0 from J, leaving 19 bases between them.

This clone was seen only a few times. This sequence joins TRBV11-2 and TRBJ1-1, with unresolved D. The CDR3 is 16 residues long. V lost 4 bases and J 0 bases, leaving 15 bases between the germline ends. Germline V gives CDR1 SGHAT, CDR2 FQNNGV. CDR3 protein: CASSSPPGWMNTEAFF. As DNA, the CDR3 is TGTGCCAGCAGCTCACCACCCGGTTGGATGAACACTGAAGCTTTCTTT.

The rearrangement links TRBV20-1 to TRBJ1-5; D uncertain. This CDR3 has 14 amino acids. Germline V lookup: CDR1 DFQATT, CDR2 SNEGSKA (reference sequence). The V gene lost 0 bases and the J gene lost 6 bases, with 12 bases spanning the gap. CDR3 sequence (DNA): TGCAGTGCTAGAGAGTTTGGTGGGTTTCAGCCCCAGCATTTT. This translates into CSAREFGGFQPQHF.

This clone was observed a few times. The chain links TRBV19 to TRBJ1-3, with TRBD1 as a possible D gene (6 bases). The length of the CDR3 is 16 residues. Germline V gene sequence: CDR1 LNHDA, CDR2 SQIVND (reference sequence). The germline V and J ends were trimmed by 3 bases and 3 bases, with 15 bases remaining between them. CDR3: CASSMISGGRGNTIYF. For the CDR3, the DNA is TGTGCCAGTAGTATGATTTCGGGGGGCCGTGGAAACACCATATATTTT.

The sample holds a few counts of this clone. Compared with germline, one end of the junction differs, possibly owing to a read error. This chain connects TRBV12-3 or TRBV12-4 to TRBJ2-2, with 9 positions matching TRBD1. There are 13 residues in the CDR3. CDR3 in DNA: TGTTCCAGCAGGGGACAGGGCGGCGGGGAGCTGCTTTTT. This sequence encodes CSSRGQGGGELLF.

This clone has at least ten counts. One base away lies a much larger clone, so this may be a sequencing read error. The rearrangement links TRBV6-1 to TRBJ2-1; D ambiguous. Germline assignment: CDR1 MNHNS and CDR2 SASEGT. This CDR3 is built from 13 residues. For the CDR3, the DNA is TGTGCCAGCAGTGCCCTCCCATACAATGGGCAGTTCTTC. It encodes CASSALPYNGQFF.

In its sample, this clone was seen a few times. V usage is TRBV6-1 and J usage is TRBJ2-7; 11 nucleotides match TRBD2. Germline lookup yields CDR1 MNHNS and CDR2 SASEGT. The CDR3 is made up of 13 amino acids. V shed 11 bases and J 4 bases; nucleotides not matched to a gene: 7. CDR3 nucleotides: TGTGCCGTCGGGACTAGCGGTATTTACGAGCAGTACTTC. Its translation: CAVGTSGIYEQYF.

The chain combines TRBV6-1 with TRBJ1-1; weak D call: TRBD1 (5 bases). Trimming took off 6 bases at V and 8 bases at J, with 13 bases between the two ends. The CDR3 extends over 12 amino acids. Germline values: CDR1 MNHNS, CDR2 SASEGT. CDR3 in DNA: TGTGCCAGCAGAAACAGGCGGCAAGAAGCTTTCTTT. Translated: CASRNRRQEAFF.

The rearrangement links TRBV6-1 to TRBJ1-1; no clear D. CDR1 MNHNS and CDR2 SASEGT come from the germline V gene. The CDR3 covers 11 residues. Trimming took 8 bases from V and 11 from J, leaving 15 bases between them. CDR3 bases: TGTGCCAGCTGCCCGGGATACGTGGCTTTCTTT. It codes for CASCPGYVAFF.

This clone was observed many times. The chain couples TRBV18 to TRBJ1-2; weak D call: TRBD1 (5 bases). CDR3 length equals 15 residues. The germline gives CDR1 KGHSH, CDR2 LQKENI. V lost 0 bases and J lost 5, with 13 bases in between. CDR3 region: CASSPPQGPIYGYTF. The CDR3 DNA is TGTGCCAGCTCACCACCGCAGGGACCAATTTATGGCTACACCTTC.

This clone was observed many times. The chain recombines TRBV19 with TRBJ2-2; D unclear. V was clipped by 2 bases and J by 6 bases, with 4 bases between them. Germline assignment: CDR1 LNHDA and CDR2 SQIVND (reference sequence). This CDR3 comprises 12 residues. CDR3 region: CASSILAGELFF. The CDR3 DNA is TGTGCCAGTAGTATATTAGCCGGGGAGCTGTTTTTT.

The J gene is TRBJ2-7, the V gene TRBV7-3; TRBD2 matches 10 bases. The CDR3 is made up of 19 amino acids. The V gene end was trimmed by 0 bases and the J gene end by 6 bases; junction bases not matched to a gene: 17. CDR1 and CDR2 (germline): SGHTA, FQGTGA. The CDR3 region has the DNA TGTGCCAGCAGCTTAACGGTGTCTGTGGCTAGCGGGAGAACCTTCGAGCAGTACTTC. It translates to CASSLTVSVASGRTFEQYF.

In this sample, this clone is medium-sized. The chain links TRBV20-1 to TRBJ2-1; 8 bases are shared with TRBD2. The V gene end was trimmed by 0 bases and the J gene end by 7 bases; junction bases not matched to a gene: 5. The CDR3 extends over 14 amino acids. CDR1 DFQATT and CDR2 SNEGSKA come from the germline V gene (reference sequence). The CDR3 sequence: CSARDREGLNEQFF. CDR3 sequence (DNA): TGCAGTGCTAGAGACCGGGAGGGCCTTAATGAGCAGTTCTTC.